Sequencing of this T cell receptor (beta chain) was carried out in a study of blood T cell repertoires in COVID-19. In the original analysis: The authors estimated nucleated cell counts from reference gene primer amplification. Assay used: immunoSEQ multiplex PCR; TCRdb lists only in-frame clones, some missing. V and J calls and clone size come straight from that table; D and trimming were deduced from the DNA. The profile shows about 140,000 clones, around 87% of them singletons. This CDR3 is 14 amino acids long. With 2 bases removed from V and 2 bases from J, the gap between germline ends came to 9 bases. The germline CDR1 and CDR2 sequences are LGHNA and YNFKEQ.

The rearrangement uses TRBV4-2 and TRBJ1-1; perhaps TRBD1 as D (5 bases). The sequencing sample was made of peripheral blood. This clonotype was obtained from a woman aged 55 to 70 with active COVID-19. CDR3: CASSQRGGNTEAFF. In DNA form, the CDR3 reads TGTGCCAGCAGCCAAAGGGGTGGAAACACTGAAGCTTTCTTT.